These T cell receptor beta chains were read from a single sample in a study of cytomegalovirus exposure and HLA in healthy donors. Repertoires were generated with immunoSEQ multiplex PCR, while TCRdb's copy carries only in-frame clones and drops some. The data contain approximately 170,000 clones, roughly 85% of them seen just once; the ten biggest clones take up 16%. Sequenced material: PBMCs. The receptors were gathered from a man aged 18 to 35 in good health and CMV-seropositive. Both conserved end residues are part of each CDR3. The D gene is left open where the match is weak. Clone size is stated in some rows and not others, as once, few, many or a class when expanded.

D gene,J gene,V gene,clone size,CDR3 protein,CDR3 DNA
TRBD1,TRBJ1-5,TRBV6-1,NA,CASSVGTGDLPQHF,TGTGCCAGCAGTGTCGGGACAGGGGATCTCCCCCAGCATTTT
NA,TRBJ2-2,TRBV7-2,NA,CASSLVVNTGELFF,TGTGCCAGCAGCTTAGTTGTAAACACCGGGGAGCTGTTTTTT
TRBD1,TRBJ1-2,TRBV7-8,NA,CASSGWTGEANYGYTF,TGTGCCAGCAGCGGGTGGACAGGGGAGGCTAACTATGGCTACACCTTC
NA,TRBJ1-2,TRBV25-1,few,CASRGEPYGYTF,TGTGCCAGCAGAGGGGAACCCTATGGCTACACCTTC
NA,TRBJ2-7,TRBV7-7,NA,CASSFSGEGYEQYF,TGTGCTAGCAGCTTCTCGGGGGAAGGCTACGAGCAGTACTTC
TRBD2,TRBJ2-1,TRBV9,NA,CASSVEGLVFNEQFF,TGTGCCAGCAGCGTAGAAGGACTAGTTTTTAACGAGCAGTTCTTC
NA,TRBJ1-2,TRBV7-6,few,CASSLGRGGDGYTF,TGTGCCAGCAGCTTAGGTCGAGGAGGAGACGGCTACACCTTC
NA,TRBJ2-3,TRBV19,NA,CASSIGSGLFPTDTQYF,TGTGCCAGTAGTATAGGAAGTGGACTGTTCCCTACAGATACGCAGTATTTT
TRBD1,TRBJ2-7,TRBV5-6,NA,CASSSWDSSYEQYF,TGTGCCAGCAGCTCTTGGGACAGCTCCTACGAGCAGTACTTC
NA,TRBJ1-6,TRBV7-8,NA,CASSLRGRGEFNSPLHF,TGTGCCAGCAGCCTGAGGGGGAGAGGGGAATTTAATTCACCCCTCCACTTT
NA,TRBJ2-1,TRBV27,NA,CASSWGGNEQFF,TGTGCCAGCAGTTGGGGAGGCAATGAGCAGTTCTTC
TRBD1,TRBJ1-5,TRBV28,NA,CASRQTGQSNQPQHF,TGTGCCAGCAGACAAACGGGACAGTCAAATCAGCCCCAGCATTTT
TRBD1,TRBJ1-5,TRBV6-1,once,CASSSQGVNNQPQHF,TGTGCCAGCAGCAGTCAGGGGGTTAACAATCAGCCCCAGCATTTT
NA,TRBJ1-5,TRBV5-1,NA,CASSQDPGGSNQPQHF,TGCGCCAGCAGCCAGGACCCCGGAGGGAGCAATCAGCCCCAGCATTTT
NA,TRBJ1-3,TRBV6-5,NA,CASSRGLGTGNTIYF,TGTGCCAGCAGCCGGGGACTGGGGACTGGAAACACCATATATTTT
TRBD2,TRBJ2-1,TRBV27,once,CASSSGGEHNEQFF,TGTGCCAGCAGTTCGGGGGGAGAGCACAATGAGCAGTTCTTC
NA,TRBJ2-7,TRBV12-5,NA,CASGLDSYEQYF,TGTGCTAGTGGTTTGGACAGCTACGAGCAGTACTTC
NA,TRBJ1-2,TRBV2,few,CASSAGQIGGYTF,TGTGCCAGCAGTGCTGGACAGATCGGGGGCTACACCTTC
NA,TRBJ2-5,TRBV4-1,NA,CASSQVSQGGETQYF,TGCGCCAGCAGCCAAGTGTCACAGGGAGGGGAGACCCAGTACTTC
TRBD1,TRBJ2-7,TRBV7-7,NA,CASSPGQGYEQYF,TGTGCCAGCAGCCCTGGACAGGGGTACGAGCAGTACTTC
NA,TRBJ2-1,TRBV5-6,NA,CASSYVALEAYNEQFF,TGTGCCAGCAGCTACGTAGCCCTGGAGGCCTACAATGAGCAGTTCTTC
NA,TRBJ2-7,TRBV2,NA,CASSERASRRQYF,TGTGCCAGCAGTGAAAGGGCTAGCAGGCGGCAGTACTTC
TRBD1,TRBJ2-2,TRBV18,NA,CASSPGTGNTGELFF,TGTGCCAGCTCCCCCGGGACAGGGAACACCGGGGAGCTGTTTTTT